Shown below are 24 T cell receptor beta chains from a single sample sequenced in a study of T cells in women clearing cervical HPV infection. TCRdb's table, derived via immunoSEQ multiplex PCR, lists solely in-frame clones and lacks some. The sample includes 45,000 to 55,000 clones. Sequenced sample: blood buffy coat. The receptors were sampled from a woman between 18 and 75 years old with a cervical HPV16 infection that either progressed to CIN3+ or cleared (not recorded which).

About this clone itself: The read ends 3 residues before the CDR3 terminus; that terminus is restored from the germline J gene. V gene TRBV6-2 or TRBV6-3 combines with J gene TRBJ2-3, with TRBD2 identical over 7 bases. After removal of 5 bases from V and 1 base from J, the junction contained 0 bases not matched to a gene. Germline CDR1 and CDR2: MNHEY and SVGEGT. The CDR3 is 13 residues long. The CDR3 sequence: CASSLAGTDTQYF. Incomplete CDR3 DNA: TGTGCCAGCAGTCTAGCGGGCACAGATACG.

About this clone itself: The read is 3 residues too short to cover the CDR3 end, so that end is filled in from the germline J gene. The rearrangement links TRBV6-1 to TRBJ2-1; D may be TRBD1 (6 bases). V was clipped by 3 bases and J by 9 bases, with 15 bases between them. The CDR3 spans 14 residues. In germline, CDR1 is MNHNS, CDR2 SASEGT. The DNA read from the CDR3 is TGTGCCAGCAGTGACCACAGGGCATTGGGTGAG. This translates into CASSDHRALGE. The entire CDR3 protein reads CASSDHRALGEQFF.

Details on this clone: The read comes to an end 3 residues before the CDR3 does, leaving the germline J gene to fill in the end. This sequence joins TRBV19 and TRBJ1-4; no firm D call. This CDR3 region has 13 residues. Germline lookup yields CDR1 LNHDA and CDR2 SQIVND (reference sequence). Trimming removed 3 bases at V and 10 bases at J, with 12 bases between. This chain's CDR3 is CASSMVAGLKLFF. Incomplete CDR3 DNA: TGTGCCAGTAGTATGGTGGCAGGACTAAAA.

Of note for this clone: The read terminates 3 residues ahead of where the CDR3 ends, so the germline J gene completes it. V and J are TRBV12-3 or TRBV12-4 and TRBJ2-1; D perhaps matches TRBD1 (6 bases). V lost 7 bases and J 6 bases, leaving 19 bases between the germline ends. This CDR3 region has 15 residues. The CDR3 bases that were read are TGTGCCAGCAAAGAACAGGGAATCTACGGCAATGAG. Its protein product is CASKEQGIYGNE. The whole CDR3 protein reads CASKEQGIYGNEQFF.

For this clone: The read ends 3 residues shy of where the CDR3 ends; the end is completed using the germline J gene. The chain is built from TRBV19 and TRBJ2-7; the D gene is possibly TRBD1 (6 bases). Trimming cost V 2 bases and J 4 bases, with 12 bases left between them. The CDR3 is made up of 14 amino acids. Germline V gene sequence: CDR1 LNHDA, CDR2 SQIVND (reference sequence). The CDR3 loop reads CASSISQGKYEQYF. The sequenced CDR3 bases are TGTGCCAGTAGTATATCCCAGGGGAAATACGAG.

Comment on this clone: From the germline J gene comes the end of the CDR3, since the read stops 3 residues before it. The chain combines TRBV29-1 with TRBJ2-1, with D possibly matching TRBD1 (6 bases). The CDR3 contains 11 residues. V lost 5 bases, J lost 8 bases, and 10 bases lay in between. The germline V gene encodes CDR1 SQVTM and CDR2 ANQGSEA. This chain's CDR3 is CSVTGRDEQFF. The part of the CDR3 DNA that was read is TGCAGCGTTACAGGGAGAGATGAG.

About this clone itself: The CDR3 is cut off 3 residues early in the read; its end comes from the germline J gene. The V gene is TRBV15, the J gene TRBJ1-4; the match to TRBD1 covers 9 bases. CDR1 and CDR2 (germline): LNHNV, YYDKDF (reference sequence). CDR3 length equals 15 residues. V shed 5 bases, J shed 6 bases, and the junction held 7 bases outside the gene matches. CDR3 DNA (partial): TGTGCCACCAGCGAACAGGGGGCGCCGGATGAAAAA. This gives the protein CATSEQGAPDEK. The full CDR3 protein is CATSEQGAPDEKLFF.

About this clone itself: The missing CDR3 end, 3 residues past where the read stops, is filled in from the germline J gene. The V call is TRBV19, the J call TRBJ1-4; the D is unclear. Germline V gives CDR1 LNHDA, CDR2 SQIVND (reference sequence). V was shortened by 4 bases and J by 6 bases, with 6 bases between the two germline ends. The CDR3 covers 12 residues. This chain's CDR3 is CASSKGYEKLFF. The DNA read from the CDR3 is TGTGCCAGTAGTAAAGGGTATGAAAAA.

The DNA read from the CDR3 is TGTGCCAGCAGTGGGGCGCGGGGAGCACTGGGGACC. Its translation: CASSGARGALGT. The whole CDR3 region reads CASSGARGALGTQYF. The chain joins TRBV2 to TRBJ2-5, with a weak D call TRBD2 (6 bases). The CDR3 is cut off 3 residues early in the read; its end comes from the germline J gene. This CDR3 has 15 residues. Germline V lookup: CDR1 SNHLY, CDR2 FYNNEI. The germline V and J ends were trimmed by 4 bases and 7 bases, with 19 bases remaining between them.

Regarding this clone: At one end the junction does not follow the germline gene, possibly because of a read error. Partial CDR3 DNA: TGTGCCGGTAGTATCAGGGTACCCTACAATGAG. Translating it yields CAGSIRVPYNE. The whole CDR3 protein reads CAGSIRVPYNEQFF. The chain joins TRBV19 to TRBJ2-1; tentatively, D is TRBD1 (5 bases). The sequence runs out 3 residues before the end of the CDR3; the remainder is reconstructed from the germline J gene. The germline V gene has CDR1 LNHDA and CDR2 SQIVND (reference sequence). The CDR3 totals 14 residues. Full variable domain (missing parts from reference TRBV19 and TRBJ2-1): DGGITQSPKYLFRKEGQNVTLSCEQNLNHDAMYWYRQDPGQGLRLIYYSQIVNDFQKGDIAEGYSVSREKKESFPLTVTSAQKNPTAFYLCAGSIRVPYNEQFFGPGTRLTVL.

About this clone: The read terminates 3 residues before the CDR3 end, so the remaining end is supplied by the germline J gene. The rearrangement joins TRBV6-1 to TRBJ2-7; TRBD1 or TRBD2 may be the D gene (6 bases each). Trimming removed 8 bases at V and 4 bases at J, with 18 bases between. Per germline, CDR1 MNHNS and CDR2 SASEGT. This CDR3 is built from 14 residues. The CDR3 loop is CASGGGVGGYEQYF. The covered CDR3 bases are TGTGCCAGCGGTGGGGGCGTTGGAGGGTACGAG.

Concerning this clone itself: Read data end 3 residues before the CDR3 end; the end is taken from the germline J gene. The chain is built from TRBV19 and TRBJ2-5, with 7 bases aligning to TRBD1. Germline CDR1 reads LNHDA; CDR2 reads SQIVND (reference sequence). CDR3 length: 16 amino acids. V dropped 3 bases and J dropped 0; count of bases not matched to a gene: 7. CDR3 amino acids: CASSIWAGGNQETQYF. CDR3 DNA (partial): TGTGCCAGTAGTATTTGGGCAGGGGGAAACCAAGAGACC.

Notes on this clone: The sequence runs out 3 residues before the end of the CDR3; the remainder is reconstructed from the germline J gene. This sequence joins TRBV5-1 and TRBJ1-1, with 7 positions matching TRBD1. CDR1 is SGHRS, CDR2 YFSETQ, per germline. J was trimmed by 2 bases and V by 4 bases; bases with no gene match: 5. This CDR3 is 14 amino acids long. CDR3 region: CASSLTGTNTEAFF. The DNA read from the CDR3 is TGCGCCAGCAGCCTGACAGGGACCAACACTGAA.

A note on this clone: The sequenced fragment ends 3 residues before the CDR3 boundary, so the rest is inferred from the germline J gene. Other DNA variants within this sample encode the same CDR3. The rearrangement joins TRBV2 to TRBJ1-3; D is ambiguous. Trimming left V 2 bases short and J 0 bases short, with 8 bases between. The length of the CDR3 is 15 residues. Germline CDR1 SNHLY, CDR2 FYNNEI. Partial CDR3 DNA: TGTGCCAGCAGTGAACGGGTTAACTCTGGAAACACC. Amino acids: CASSERVNSGNT. The complete CDR3 sequence is CASSERVNSGNTIYF.

On this clone: The read comes to an end 3 residues before the CDR3 does, leaving the germline J gene to fill in the end. The chain uses TRBV9 and TRBJ1-3, with D perhaps TRBD1 (5 bases). Germline values: CDR1 SGDLS, CDR2 YYNGEE. The germline V and J ends were trimmed by 5 bases and 8 bases, with 20 bases remaining between them. The CDR3 is 15 amino acids. The CDR3 bases that were read are TGTGCCAGCAGTCCCGGCCCGGACACACGCTACACC. The encoded protein is CASSPGPDTRYT. The entire CDR3 sequence reads CASSPGPDTRYTIYF.

A note on this clone: Coverage ceases 3 residues before the CDR3 finishes, and the germline J gene fills in the end. This chain connects TRBV18 to TRBJ1-6; D may be TRBD1 (5 bases). Germline V gives CDR1 KGHSH, CDR2 LQKENI. The CDR3 extends over 15 amino acids. Trimming removed 3 bases from V and 8 bases from J, with 14 bases in between. CDR3 loop: CASSPLQGVDSPLHF. The DNA read from the CDR3 is TGTGCCAGCTCACCGCTCCAGGGAGTTGATTCACCC.

About this clone: The CDR3 end lies 3 residues beyond the end of the read and is filled in from the germline J gene. The V gene is TRBV5-1, the J gene TRBJ2-5; D not resolved. Trimming pared 7 bases from V and 1 base from J, leaving 11 bases between. Per the germline V gene, CDR1 is SGHRS and CDR2 is YFSETQ. CDR3 length: 13 residues. CDR3 loop: CASSTVFQETQYF. CDR3 DNA (partial): TGCGCCAGCTCGACTGTATTCCAAGAGACC. Full variable domain (rest looked up from reference TRBV5-1 and TRBJ2-5): KAGVTQTPRYLIKTRGQQVTLSCSPISGHRSVSWYQQTPGQGLQFLFEYFSETQRNKGNFPGRFSGRQFSNSRSEMNVSTLELGDSALYLCASSTVFQETQYFGPGTRLLVL.

In regard to this clone: The observed sequence ends 3 residues before the CDR3 terminus, with the missing tail filled in from the germline J gene. The chain carries TRBV7-3 and TRBJ1-2, with 9 bases identical to TRBD1. Germline assignment: CDR1 SGHTA and CDR2 FQGTGA. The CDR3 extends over 13 amino acids. This chain's CDR3 is CASSLGQGRGYTF. Incomplete CDR3 DNA: TGTGCCAGCAGTTTGGGACAGGGAAGAGGC.

Turning to this clone: The read ends 3 residues shy of where the CDR3 ends; the end is completed using the germline J gene. V gene TRBV3-1 (or the pseudogene TRBV3-2) combines with J gene TRBJ2-1, with D possibly being TRBD1 (6 bases). CDR1 is LGHDT, CDR2 YNNKEL, per germline (reference sequence). V was shortened by 0 bases and J by 8 bases, with 17 bases between the two germline ends. The CDR3 covers 16 residues. CDR3 loop: CASSQDPKGHRDEQFF. The covered CDR3 bases are TGTGCCAGCAGCCAAGACCCAAAGGGACACCGGGATGAG.

Concerning this clone: The read ends 3 residues early relative to the CDR3; the germline J gene fills the gap. This rearrangement joins TRBV6-2 or TRBV6-3 to TRBJ2-5, with D possibly being TRBD2 (5 bases). With 6 bases removed from V and 7 bases from J, the gap between germline ends came to 15 bases. Germline V lookup: CDR1 MNHEY, CDR2 SVGEGT. The CDR3 is 13 residues long. CDR3 region: CASRVPGEGTQYF. CDR3 bases read: TGTGCCAGCAGGGTTCCTGGTGAGGGGACC.

Points on this clone: The CDR3 extends 3 residues past the end of the read, so its final part is completed from the germline J gene. The chain carries TRBV7-2 and TRBJ2-3; 7 bases fit TRBD1. The germline CDR1 and CDR2 sequences are SGHTA and FQGNSA. The CDR3 has 13 amino acids. CDR3 bases read: TGTGCCAGCAGCCGGGACAGAGGCGAGACG. Translating gives CASSRDRGET. The whole CDR3 is CASSRDRGETQYF.

Comment on this clone: The read ends 3 residues early relative to the CDR3; the germline J gene fills the gap. This chain connects TRBV29-1 to TRBJ1-2; 11 nucleotides match TRBD1. CDR3 length: 12 amino acids. From germline, CDR1 is SQVTM and CDR2 ANQGSEA. V shed 7 bases, J shed 3 bases, and the junction held 1 base outside the gene matches. CDR3 bases read: TGCAGCGGGGGACAGGGGGACTATGGC. This encodes CSGGQGDYG. The entire CDR3 sequence reads CSGGQGDYGYTF.

Worth noting for this clone: The CDR3 goes on 3 residues after the read ends, and that part is filled in from the germline J gene. The V gene is TRBV18, the J gene TRBJ2-5, with 9 nucleotides matching TRBD2. Germline V CDR1 and CDR2: KGHSH, LQKENI. This CDR3 has 15 residues. V shed 3 bases, J shed 3 bases, and the junction held 5 bases outside the gene matches. Partial CDR3 DNA: TGTGCCAGCTCACCGACTAGCGGACGCAAAGAGACC. Amino acids: CASSPTSGRKET. The CDR3 reads in full as CASSPTSGRKETQYF. Full variable domain (outside the CDR3, taken from reference TRBV18 and TRBJ2-5): NAGVMQNPRHLVRRRGQEARLRCSPMKGHSHVYWYRQLPEEGLKFMVYLQKENIIDESGMPKERFSAEFPKEGPSILRIQQVVRGDSAAYFCASSPTSGRKETQYFGPGTRLLVL.

The CDR3 is CASSYGTSGPSTDTQYF. CDR3 bases read: TGTGCCAGCAGTTATGGGACTAGCGGCCCTAGCACAGATACG. The V call is TRBV6-2 or TRBV6-3, the J call TRBJ2-3; 11 bases are shared with TRBD2. The DNA ends 3 residues before the CDR3 does, and the rest of the CDR3 is filled in from the germline J gene. The CDR3 sequence is 17 residues long. Germline CDR1 and CDR2: MNHEY and SVGEGT. V gave up 3 bases and J gave up 0 bases; unmatched junction bases: 5.